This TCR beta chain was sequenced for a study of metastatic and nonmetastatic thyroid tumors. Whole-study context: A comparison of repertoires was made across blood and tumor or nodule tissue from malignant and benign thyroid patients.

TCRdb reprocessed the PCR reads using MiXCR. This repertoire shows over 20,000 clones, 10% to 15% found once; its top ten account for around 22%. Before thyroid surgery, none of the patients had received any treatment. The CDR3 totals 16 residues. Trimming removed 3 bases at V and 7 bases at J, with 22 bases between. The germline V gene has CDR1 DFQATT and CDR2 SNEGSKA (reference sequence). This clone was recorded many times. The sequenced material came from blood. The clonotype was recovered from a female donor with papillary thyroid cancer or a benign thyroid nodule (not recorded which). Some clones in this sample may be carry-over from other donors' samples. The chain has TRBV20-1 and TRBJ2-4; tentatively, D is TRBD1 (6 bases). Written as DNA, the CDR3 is TGCAGTGCTAGCCCCCTAGAACAGGGCTCGGTGAACATTCAGTACTTC. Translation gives CSASPLEQGSVNIQYF.